The 14 T cell receptor beta chains below were found in one sample sequenced in a study of blood T cell repertoires in COVID-19. The table came from immunoSEQ multiplex PCR; TCRdb's copy has only in-frame clones and leaves some out. The sample consists of fewer than 80,000 clones, approximately 86% of them appearing once. The sample consisted of peripheral blood. The source is an older man with acute or convalescent COVID-19.

A few counts support this clone. CDR3 amino acids: CASSKAGGQGEQYF. As DNA, the CDR3 is TGTGCCAGCAGCAAAGCGGGAGGGCAGGGGGAGCAGTACTTC. The gene calls are TRBV9 and TRBJ2-7; 10 positions agree with TRBD2. The CDR3 totals 14 residues. With 4 bases clipped from V and 7 bases from J, the junction kept 8 bases outside the gene matches. The germline CDR1 and CDR2 sequences are SGDLS and YYNGEE. Looking up the rest from reference TRBV9 and TRBJ2-7 gives the full variable domain: DSGVTQTPKHLITATGQRVTLRCSPRSGDLSVYWYQQSLDQGLQFLIQYYNGEERAKGNILERFSAQQFPDLHSELNLSSLELGDSALYFCASSKAGGQGEQYFGPGTRLTVT.

The rearrangement uses TRBV27 and TRBJ1-2; 8 bases map to TRBD1. Germline-derived CDR1 and CDR2 are MNHEY and SMNVEV (reference sequence). J was trimmed by 8 bases and V by 6 bases; bases with no gene match: 8. CDR3 length: 13 amino acids. The CDR3 DNA sequence: TGTGCCAGCAGGGGTGTTGGACAGGGAGGCTACACCTTC. It specifies CASRGVGQGGYTF.

V usage is TRBV24-1 and J usage is TRBJ2-3, with 7 bases identical to TRBD1. V dropped 2 bases and J dropped 7; count of bases not matched to a gene: 5. The CDR3 spans 14 residues. From germline, CDR1 is KGHDR and CDR2 SFDVKD. CDR3 DNA sequence: TGTGCCACCAGTGATTCCCTGACAGGGAATACGCAGTATTTT. Encoded protein: CATSDSLTGNTQYF.

The CDR3 DNA follows: TGTGCCAGCAGCACCGGGACAGGGAACACCGGGGAGCTGTTTTTT. Residues: CASSTGTGNTGELFF. The chain carries TRBV3-1 (or the pseudogene TRBV3-2) and TRBJ2-2; 8 nucleotides match TRBD1. CDR3 length: 15 residues. In germline, CDR1 is LGHDT, CDR2 YNNKEL (reference sequence). V was clipped by 5 bases and J by 1 base; unmatched bases: 3.

This clone was observed a handful of times. This chain connects TRBV6-5 to TRBJ2-7; weak D call: TRBD1 (6 bases). CDR3 size: 13 residues. CDR1 MNHEY and CDR2 SVGAGI come from the germline V gene. V lost 0 bases and J 3 bases, leaving 6 bases between the germline ends. CDR3 protein: CASSYSDSYEQYF. The CDR3 nucleotides are TGTGCCAGCAGTTACTCGGACAGCTACGAGCAGTACTTC.

The table lists this clone with a count of one. V usage is TRBV10-3 and J usage is TRBJ2-3, with TRBD1 identical over 8 bases. Germline V lookup: CDR1 ENHRY, CDR2 SYGVKD. The CDR3 is 13 residues long. V was pared by 11 bases and J by 5 bases, with 9 bases of the junction left unmatched. The DNA for the CDR3 is TGTGCCGTCGATCAGGGGGCCCAAGATACGCAGTATTTT. It translates to CAVDQGAQDTQYF.

The gene calls are TRBV3-1 (or the pseudogene TRBV3-2) and TRBJ2-5; weak D call: TRBD2 (6 bases). The germline V and J ends were trimmed by 4 bases and 1 base, with 19 bases remaining between them. Germline CDR1 LGHDT, CDR2 YNNKEL (reference sequence). CDR3 length equals 17 residues. The CDR3 DNA reads TGTGCCAGCAGCCCTATCGGGGGAGCGGGCCTCCAAGAGACCCAGTACTTC. Translating it yields CASSPIGGAGLQETQYF.

This clone was observed once. The chain combines TRBV10-3 with TRBJ2-7, with D possibly TRBD2 on 5 matching bases. This CDR3 is built from 14 residues. CDR1 is ENHRY, CDR2 SYGVKD, per germline. V lost 1 base to trimming and J lost 2 bases, with 9 bases between them. CDR3 in DNA: TGTGCCATCAGTGAGTGGGAGAAGACCTACGAGCAGTACTTC. Translation gives CAISEWEKTYEQYF.

V usage is TRBV25-1 and J usage is TRBJ2-5, with D maybe TRBD2 (5 bases). Germline lookup yields CDR1 MGHDK and CDR2 SYGVNS. This CDR3 region has 15 residues. Trimming removed 1 base from V and 1 base from J, with 10 bases in between. The CDR3 region is CASSEFWRAQETQYF. The DNA of the CDR3 is TGTGCCAGCAGTGAATTCTGGCGGGCCCAAGAGACCCAGTACTTC.

This clone was recorded only once. The chain couples TRBV5-1 to TRBJ2-3; perhaps TRBD1 as D (5 bases). CDR1 and CDR2 from the germline V gene are SGHRS and YFSETQ. V lost 1 base, J lost 1 base, and 13 bases lay in between. This CDR3 spans 16 amino acids. The CDR3 protein is CASSLNVGRGTDTQYF. The CDR3 DNA is TGCGCCAGCAGCTTGAACGTCGGCAGGGGCACAGATACGCAGTATTTT.

The chain links TRBV7-5 to TRBJ2-3; the table's D call of TRBD2 was not tested on the DNA. TRBV7-5 is deemed a pseudogene. The CDR3 covers 14 residues. The CDR3 sequence is CARSFLGGADTQYF. DNA of the CDR3: TGTGCCAGAAGCTTCCTGGGGGGTGCGGATACGCAGTATTTT.

The rearrangement uses TRBV5-1 and TRBJ2-1, with D tentatively TRBD2 (6 bases). The germline V gene encodes CDR1 SGHRS and CDR2 YFSETQ. This CDR3 has 14 amino acids. V shed 1 base and J shed 6 bases, with 11 bases lying between them. The DNA for the CDR3 is TGCGCCAGCAGCTTGATGCGGGGAGGCAATGAGCAGTTCTTC. Translating gives CASSLMRGGNEQFF. The variable domain in full, with the rest retrieved from reference TRBV5-1 and TRBJ2-1, is KAGVTQTPRYLIKTRGQQVTLSCSPISGHRSVSWYQQTPGQGLQFLFEYFSETQRNKGNFPGRFSGRQFSNSRSEMNVSTLELGDSALYLCASSLMRGGNEQFFGPGTRLTVL.

CDR3 bases: TGTGCCACCAGAGGGACAGCTCGGGAGACCCAGTACTTC. This sequence encodes CATRGTARETQYF. The J gene is TRBJ2-5, the V gene TRBV24-1; 7 bases map to TRBD1. Germline lookup yields CDR1 KGHDR and CDR2 SFDVKD. This CDR3 contains 13 residues. After removal of 7 bases from V and 5 bases from J, the junction contained 6 bases not matched to a gene.

This clone occurred once. The genes are TRBV3-1 (or the pseudogene TRBV3-2) and TRBJ2-7, with a possible D match to TRBD1 (5 bases). Germline CDR1 is LGHDT and CDR2 is YNNKEL (reference sequence). The V and J ends lost 3 bases and 6 bases respectively, with 15 bases between them. The CDR3 loop spans 14 amino acids. CDR3 in amino acids: CASSQTWTSSEQYF. The CDR3 coding sequence is TGTGCCAGCAGCCAGACGTGGACAAGCTCCGAGCAGTACTTC.